This T cell receptor beta chain appears in the sequencing data of a study of OX40 agonist ivuxolimab in advanced cancers. Study-level background: The mean age was approximately 60 years, ranging from about 23 to 79, with around four fifths of participants male. Antecedent anti-PD-1, anti-PD-L1 or anti-CTLA-4 therapy was permissible, with 30% to 50% having received some. Findings and caveats of the study: The study found that CD8+ T cells averaged more expanded clones than CD4+. No determination was made of the antigen specificity of the expanded peripheral T cells.

Here immunoSEQ multiplex PCR was the method, and the copy in TCRdb shows in-frame clones only, minus some. The table records tens of thousands of clones, around 84% of them present only once. In the case of this clone: Its antigen is currently unknown.

Germline-derived CDR1 and CDR2 are MNHNS and SASEGT. This CDR3 region has 15 residues. Trimming at V came to 8 bases and at J to 3 bases, leaving 5 bases not matched to a gene. This material consisted of CD4+ or CD8+ T cells sorted from blood, taken in a trial of the OX40 agonist ivuxolimab. The source of this sequence is an adult with an advanced solid tumor such as melanoma, head and neck, liver or kidney cancer. V gene TRBV6-1 combines with J gene TRBJ2-2; TRBD1 matches 11 bases. The CDR3 coding sequence is TGTGCCAGCGGACAGGGGGCGCGGTACACCGGGGAGCTGTTTTTT. As protein: CASGQGARYTGELFF.